Given below is one T cell receptor (beta chain) in context. The antigen remains undetermined. This record comes from a study of CD4+ T cells in melanoma. Broader study findings: Diverse differentiation states were reported for melanoma neoantigen-specific CD4+ T cells.

Between the trimmed V and J ends, which lost 0 bases and 5 bases, there was a span of 5 bases. CDR1 SGHNT and CDR2 YYREEE come from the germline V gene (reference sequence). The CDR3 is 13 amino acids. Sequenced by immunoSEQ multiplex PCR; TCRdb stores in-frame clones only, minus some. Of about 54,000 clones listed, about 72% are singletons. The chain recombines TRBV5-4 with TRBJ2-2; no firm D call. The sample was tumor tissue. The sequence was collected from a human donor with melanoma. CDR3 DNA sequence: TGTGCCAGCAGCTTGGCAGTAACCGGGGAGCTGTTTTTT. It translates to CASSLAVTGELFF.